Described below is a single T cell receptor beta chain sequence and its context. Its cognate antigen is unknown. Repertoires were generated with immunoSEQ multiplex PCR, while TCRdb's copy carries only in-frame clones and drops some. The repertoire holds 2,100,000 or so clones, with around 95% as singletons. This specimen belongs to a study of shared clonotypes between healthy human individuals. Study observations and caveats: Four donors showed sharing of about 4.7% of naive CD4 clonotypes. Rarefaction exposed incomplete sorted-subset sequencing despite large depth.

This CDR3 contains 13 residues. Germline V gene sequence: CDR1 MDHEN, CDR2 SYDVKM. The V gene lost 3 bases and the J gene lost 8 bases, with 8 bases spanning the gap. The split of CD4+ cells yielded CD45RA+ naive and CD45RA-negative memory subsets. The rearrangement links TRBV28 to TRBJ1-6; a weak D match, TRBD1 (5 bases). The sequenced sample consisted of naive CD4+ T cells sorted from blood. Indicated subset: CD45RA+ positively selected. This receptor was obtained from a man aged 18 to 35 in good health. The CDR3 DNA sequence: TGTGCCAGCAGTTTGACAGAATATTCACCCCTCCACTTT. Translated: CASSLTEYSPLHF.